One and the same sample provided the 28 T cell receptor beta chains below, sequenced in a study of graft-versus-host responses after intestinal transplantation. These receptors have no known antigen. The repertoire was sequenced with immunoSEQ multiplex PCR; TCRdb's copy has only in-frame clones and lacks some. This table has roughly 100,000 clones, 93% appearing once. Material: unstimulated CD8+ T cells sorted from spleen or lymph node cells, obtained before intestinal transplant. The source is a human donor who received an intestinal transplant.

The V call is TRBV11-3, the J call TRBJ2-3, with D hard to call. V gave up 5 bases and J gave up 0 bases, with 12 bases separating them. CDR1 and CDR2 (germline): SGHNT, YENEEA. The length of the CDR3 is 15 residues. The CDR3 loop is CASSLSVTSTDTQYF. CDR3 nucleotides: TGTGCCAGCAGCCTAAGCGTTACTAGCACAGATACGCAGTATTTT.

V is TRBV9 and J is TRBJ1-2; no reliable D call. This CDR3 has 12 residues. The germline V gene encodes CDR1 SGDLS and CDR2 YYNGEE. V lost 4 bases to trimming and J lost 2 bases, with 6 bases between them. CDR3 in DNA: TGTGCCAGCAGCACTGCCAACTATGGCTACACCTTC. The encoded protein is CASSTANYGYTF.

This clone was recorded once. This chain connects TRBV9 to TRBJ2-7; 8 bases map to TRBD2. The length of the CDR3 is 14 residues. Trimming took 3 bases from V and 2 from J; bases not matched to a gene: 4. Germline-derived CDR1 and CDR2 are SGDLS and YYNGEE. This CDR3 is CASSAGGTAYEQYF. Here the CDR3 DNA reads TGTGCCAGCAGCGCGGGAGGGACGGCCTACGAGCAGTACTTC.

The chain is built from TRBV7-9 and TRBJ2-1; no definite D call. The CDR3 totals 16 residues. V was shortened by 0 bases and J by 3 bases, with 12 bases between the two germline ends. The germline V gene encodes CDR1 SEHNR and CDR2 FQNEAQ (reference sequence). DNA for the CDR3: TGTGCCAGCAGCTTAGCCAGGTACGAAGACTACAATGAGCAGTTCTTC. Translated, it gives CASSLARYEDYNEQFF.

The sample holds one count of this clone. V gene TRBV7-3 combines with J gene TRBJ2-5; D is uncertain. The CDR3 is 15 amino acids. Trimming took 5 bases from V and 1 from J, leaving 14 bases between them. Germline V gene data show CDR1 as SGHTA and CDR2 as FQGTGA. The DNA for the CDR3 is TGTGCCAGCAGCCTTGGTTTGGCGAGCCAAGAGACCCAGTACTTC. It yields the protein CASSLGLASQETQYF.

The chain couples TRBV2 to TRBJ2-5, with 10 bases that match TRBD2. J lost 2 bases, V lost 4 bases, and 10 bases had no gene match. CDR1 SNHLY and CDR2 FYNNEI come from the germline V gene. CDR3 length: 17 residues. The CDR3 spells CASSVVAGGVHQETQYF. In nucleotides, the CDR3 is TGTGCCAGCAGTGTTGTAGCGGGGGGTGTTCATCAAGAGACCCAGTACTTC. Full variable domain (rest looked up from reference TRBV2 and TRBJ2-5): EPEVTQTPSHQVTQMGQEVILRCVPISNHLYFYWYRQILGQKVEFLVSFYNNEISEKSEIFDDQFSVERPDGSNFTLKIRSTKLEDSAMYFCASSVVAGGVHQETQYFGPGTRLLVL.

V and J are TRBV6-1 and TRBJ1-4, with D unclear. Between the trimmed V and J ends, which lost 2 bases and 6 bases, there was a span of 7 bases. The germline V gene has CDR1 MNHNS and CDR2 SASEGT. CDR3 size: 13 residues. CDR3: CASSEWVDEKLFF. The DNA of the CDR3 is TGTGCCAGCAGTGAATGGGTAGATGAAAAACTGTTTTTT.

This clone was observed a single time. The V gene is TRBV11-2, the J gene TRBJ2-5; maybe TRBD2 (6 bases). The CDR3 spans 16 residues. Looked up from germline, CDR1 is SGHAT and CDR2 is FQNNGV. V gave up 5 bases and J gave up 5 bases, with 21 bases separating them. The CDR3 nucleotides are TGTGCCAGCAGCGCTCCGGCAGCCTCCCGGGAGGAGACCCAGTACTTC. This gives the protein CASSAPAASREETQYF.

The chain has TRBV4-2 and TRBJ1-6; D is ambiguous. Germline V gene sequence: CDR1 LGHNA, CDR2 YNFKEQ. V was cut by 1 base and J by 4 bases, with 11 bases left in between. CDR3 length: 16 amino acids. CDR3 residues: CASSQASAVYNSPLHF. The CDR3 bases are TGTGCCAGCAGCCAAGCGTCGGCAGTTTATAATTCACCCCTCCACTTT.

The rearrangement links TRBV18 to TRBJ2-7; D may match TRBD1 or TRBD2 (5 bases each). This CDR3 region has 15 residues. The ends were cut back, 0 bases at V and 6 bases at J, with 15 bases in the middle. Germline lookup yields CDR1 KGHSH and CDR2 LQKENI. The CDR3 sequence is CASSPPSGGFREQYF. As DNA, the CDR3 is TGTGCCAGCTCACCACCGTCTGGGGGATTTCGCGAGCAGTACTTC.

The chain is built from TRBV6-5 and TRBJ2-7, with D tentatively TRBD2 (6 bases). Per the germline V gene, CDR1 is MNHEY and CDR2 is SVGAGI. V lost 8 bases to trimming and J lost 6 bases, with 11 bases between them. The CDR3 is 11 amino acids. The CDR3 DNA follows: TGTGCCAGCTCTACGCGGGGCGAGCAGTACTTC. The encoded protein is CASSTRGEQYF.

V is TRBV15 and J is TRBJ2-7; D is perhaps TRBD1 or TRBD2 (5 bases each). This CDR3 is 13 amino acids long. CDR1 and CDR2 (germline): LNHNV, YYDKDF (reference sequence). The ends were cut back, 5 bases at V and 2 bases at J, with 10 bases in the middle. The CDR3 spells CATSWDRTYEQYF. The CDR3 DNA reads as TGTGCCACCAGCTGGGACCGAACCTACGAGCAGTACTTC.

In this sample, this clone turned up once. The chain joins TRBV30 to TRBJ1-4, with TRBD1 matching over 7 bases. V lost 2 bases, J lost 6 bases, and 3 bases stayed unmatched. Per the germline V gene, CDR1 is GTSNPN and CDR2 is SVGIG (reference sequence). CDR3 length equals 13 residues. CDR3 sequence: CAWSKGAYEKLFF. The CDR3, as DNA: TGTGCCTGGAGTAAGGGGGCGTATGAAAAACTGTTTTTT.

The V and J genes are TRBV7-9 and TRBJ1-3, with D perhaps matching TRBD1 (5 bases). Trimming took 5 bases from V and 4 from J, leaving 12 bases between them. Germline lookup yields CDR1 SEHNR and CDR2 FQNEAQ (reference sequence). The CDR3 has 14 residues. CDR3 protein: CASSPQGGGNTIYF. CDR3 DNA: TGTGCCAGCAGCCCCCAGGGAGGAGGAAACACCATATATTTT. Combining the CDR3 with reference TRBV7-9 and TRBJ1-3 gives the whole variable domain DTGVSQNPRHKITKRGQNVTFRCDPISEHNRLYWYRQTLGQGPEFLTYFQNEAQLEKSRLLSDRFSAERPKGSFSTLEIQRTEQGDSAMYLCASSPQGGGNTIYFGEGSWLTVV.

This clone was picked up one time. The CDR3 DNA follows: TGTGCCATCAGCGGGCCCCCAGGTCCCTACGAGCAGTACTTC. It yields the protein CAISGPPGPYEQYF. V is TRBV2 and J is TRBJ2-7; the D gene is possibly TRBD2 (6 bases). This CDR3 is built from 14 residues. Trimming cost V 10 bases and J 2 bases, with 18 bases left between them. Germline loops: CDR1 SNHLY, CDR2 FYNNEI.

CDR3 in amino acids: CSVRADYGYTF. The CDR3 bases are TGCAGCGTTCGGGCGGACTATGGCTACACCTTC. This chain uses TRBV29-1 with TRBJ1-2; D remains ambiguous. With 5 bases removed from V and 3 bases from J, the gap between germline ends came to 7 bases. Germline V CDR1 and CDR2: SQVTM, ANQGSEA. The CDR3 runs to 11 residues. Filled out from reference TRBV29-1 and TRBJ1-2, the complete variable domain reads SAVISQKPSRDICQRGTSLTIQCQVDSQVTMMFWYRQQPGQSLTLIATANQGSEATYESGFVIDKFPISRPNLTFSTLTVSNMSPEDSSIYLCSVRADYGYTFGSGTRLTVV.

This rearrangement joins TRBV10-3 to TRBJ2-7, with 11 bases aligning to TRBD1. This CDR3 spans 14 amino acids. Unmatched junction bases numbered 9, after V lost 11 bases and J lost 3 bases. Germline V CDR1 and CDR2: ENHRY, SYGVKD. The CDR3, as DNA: TGTGCCTCCATGGGGACAGGGGGGATCTACGAGCAGTACTTC. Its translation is CASMGTGGIYEQYF.

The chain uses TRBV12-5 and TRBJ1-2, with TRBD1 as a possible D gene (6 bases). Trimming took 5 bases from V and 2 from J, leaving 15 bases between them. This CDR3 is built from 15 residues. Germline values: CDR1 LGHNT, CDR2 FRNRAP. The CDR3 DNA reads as TGTGCTAGTGGTCCGGCCCTTGGACAGAACTATGGCTACACCTTC. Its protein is CASGPALGQNYGYTF.

The CDR3 is CASSLRGAGGTEAFF. Here the CDR3 DNA reads TGCGCCAGCAGCTTGAGGGGGGCGGGTGGTACTGAAGCTTTCTTT. The chain is built from TRBV5-1 and TRBJ1-1; a weak D match, TRBD1 (6 bases). The V end was cut by 1 base, the J end by 5 bases, with 15 bases between. The germline CDR1 and CDR2 sequences are SGHRS and YFSETQ. The CDR3 is 15 amino acids.

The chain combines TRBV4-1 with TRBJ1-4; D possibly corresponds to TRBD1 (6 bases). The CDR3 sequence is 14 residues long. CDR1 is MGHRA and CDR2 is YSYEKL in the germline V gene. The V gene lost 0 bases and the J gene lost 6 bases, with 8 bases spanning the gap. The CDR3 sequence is CASSQDRGDEKLFF. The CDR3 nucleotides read TGCGCCAGCAGCCAAGACAGGGGAGATGAAAAACTGTTTTTT.

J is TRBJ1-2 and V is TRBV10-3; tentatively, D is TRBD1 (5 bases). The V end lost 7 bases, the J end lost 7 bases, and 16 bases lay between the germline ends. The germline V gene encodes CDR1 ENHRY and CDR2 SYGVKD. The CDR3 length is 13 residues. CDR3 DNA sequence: TGTGCCATCAATACGGGGCTAGACCTTGGCTACACCTTC. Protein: CAINTGLDLGYTF.

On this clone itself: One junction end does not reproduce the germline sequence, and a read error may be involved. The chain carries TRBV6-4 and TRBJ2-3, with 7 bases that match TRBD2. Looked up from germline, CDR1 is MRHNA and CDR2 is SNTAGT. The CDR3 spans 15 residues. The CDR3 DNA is TGTGCCAGCAGTGCCTCACTAGCGCCCACAGATACGCGGTATTTT. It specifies CASSASLAPTDTRYF.

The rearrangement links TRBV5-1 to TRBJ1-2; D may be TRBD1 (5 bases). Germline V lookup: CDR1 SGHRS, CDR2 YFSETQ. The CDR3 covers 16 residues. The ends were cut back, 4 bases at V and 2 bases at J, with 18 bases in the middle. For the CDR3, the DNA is TGCGCCAGCAGCCCCCTGCGAGGGGATTACAACTATGGCTACACCTTC. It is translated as CASSPLRGDYNYGYTF.

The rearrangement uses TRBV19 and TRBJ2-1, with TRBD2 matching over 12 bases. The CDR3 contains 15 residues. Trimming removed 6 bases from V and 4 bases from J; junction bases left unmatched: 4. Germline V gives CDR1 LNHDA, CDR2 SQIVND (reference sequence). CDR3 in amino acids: CASRDGLAGYNEQFF. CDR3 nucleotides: TGTGCCAGTAGGGACGGACTAGCGGGGTACAATGAGCAGTTCTTC.

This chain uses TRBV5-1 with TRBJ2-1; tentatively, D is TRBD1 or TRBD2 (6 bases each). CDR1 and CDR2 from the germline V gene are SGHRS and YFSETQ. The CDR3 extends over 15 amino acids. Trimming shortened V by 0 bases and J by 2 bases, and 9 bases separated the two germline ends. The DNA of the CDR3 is TGCGCCAGCAGCTTGGAAAGGGGGGCCTACAATGAGCAGTTCTTC. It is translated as CASSLERGAYNEQFF.

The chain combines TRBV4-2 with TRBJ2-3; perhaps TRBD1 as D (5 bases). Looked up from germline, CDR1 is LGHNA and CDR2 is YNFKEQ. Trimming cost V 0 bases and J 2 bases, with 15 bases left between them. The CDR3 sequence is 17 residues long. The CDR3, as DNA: TGTGCCAGCAGCCAAGAGGGCCAGGGTTTCCCCACAGATACGCAGTATTTT. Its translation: CASSQEGQGFPTDTQYF.

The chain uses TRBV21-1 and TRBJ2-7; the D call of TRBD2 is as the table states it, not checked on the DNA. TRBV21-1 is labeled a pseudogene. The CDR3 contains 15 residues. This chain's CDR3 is CASSKVRPPSNEQYF. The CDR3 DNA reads TGTGCCAGCAGCAAAGTGAGGCCTCCTTCGAACGAGCAGTACTTC.

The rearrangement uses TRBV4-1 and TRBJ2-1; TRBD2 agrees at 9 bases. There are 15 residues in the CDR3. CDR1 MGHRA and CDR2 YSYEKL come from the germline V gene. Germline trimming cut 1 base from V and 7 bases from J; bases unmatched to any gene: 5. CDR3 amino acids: CASSQAGTSRNEQFF. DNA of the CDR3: TGCGCCAGCAGCCAAGCCGGGACTAGCCGAAATGAGCAGTTCTTC.